A selection of T cell receptor beta chains follows, all from one sample in a study of cytomegalovirus exposure and HLA in healthy donors. Assay: immunoSEQ multiplex PCR; the TCRdb copy retains only in-frame clones and omits some. The sample records about 200,000 clones, around four fifths being singletons. The material sequenced was PBMCs. The receptors shown here come from a woman aged 40 to 55 in good health and CMV-seronegative. Each CDR3 is given with its conserved first and last residue. A D gene is named only where the DNA matches it firmly. Rows may omit the clone size; those that give it use once, few, many or a size class.

J,size,D,V,DNA,CDR3
TRBJ1-1,-,-,TRBV28,TGTGCCAGCCGAGAGTCGAACACTGAAGCTTTCTTT,CASRESNTEAFF
TRBJ2-7,-,-,TRBV10-3,TGTGCCATCAGTGCGACAGACTACGAGCAGTACTTC,CAISATDYEQYF
TRBJ1-4,-,TRBD1,TRBV9,TGTGCCAGCAGCACGGGACAGGGAAATGAAAAACTGTTTTTT,CASSTGQGNEKLFF
TRBJ1-1,-,-,TRBV4-1,TGCGCCAGCAGCCACGGATCCGGACTTGAAGCTTTCTTT,CASSHGSGLEAFF
TRBJ1-2,-,-,TRBV11-2,TGTGCCAGCACCCGGTTACAGGGAGGGCCCTATAAGGGCTACACCTTC,CASTRLQGGPYKGYTF
TRBJ2-4,-,TRBD2,TRBV11-2,TGTGCCAGCACACCCTCGGGAGGTGGGTTTGCCAAAAACATTCAGTACTTC,CASTPSGGGFAKNIQYF
TRBJ2-1,-,-,TRBV7-9,TGTGCCAGCAGCTTAAGAGGGGGCAATGAGCAGTTCTTC,CASSLRGGNEQFF
TRBJ1-5,-,-,TRBV2,TGTGCCAGCAGACCGGGTTTTAGCAATCAGCCCCAGCATTTT,CASRPGFSNQPQHF
TRBJ1-2,-,-,TRBV7-7,TGTGCCAGCAGGAGAAGGGGGTCCCCAAGCTGGCCCAACTATGGCTACACCTTC,CASRRRGSPSWPNYGYTF
TRBJ1-2,once,-,TRBV6-1,TGTGCCGGAACGGGGGAGGTCTATGGCTACACCTTC,CAGTGEVYGYTF
TRBJ1-2,-,-,TRBV2,TGTGCCAGCAGTGAAGATCGAGGGCTGTTGGGTGGCTACACCTTC,CASSEDRGLLGGYTF
TRBJ2-5,-,-,TRBV7-9,TGTGCCACTCGACAAAGGGGCAGGGAGACCCAGTACTTC,CATRQRGRETQYF
TRBJ2-5,-,TRBD1,TRBV10-1,TGCGCCAGCAGCGAGGACAGGGCCGGGGAAGAGACCCAGTACTTC,CASSEDRAGEETQYF
TRBJ2-7,-,-,TRBV19,TGTGCCAGTAGTATCCCCCCGGGAGAGCAGTACTTC,CASSIPPGEQYF
TRBJ1-1,-,-,TRBV25-1,TGTGCCAGCGGAGAAACAGGGTACACTGAAGCTTTCTTT,CASGETGYTEAFF
TRBJ2-1,-,-,TRBV29-1,TGCAGCGTGAGGGACTATTCCAGGGGTGAGCAGTTCTTC,CSVRDYSRGEQFF
TRBJ1-5,-,-,TRBV7-2,TGTGCCAGCAGCTTAGCGTTCGGGGGGCAGCCCCAGCATTTT,CASSLAFGGQPQHF
TRBJ2-7,-,-,TRBV2,TGTGCCAGCAGCACCACTCTCCGCTACGAGCAGTACTTC,CASSTTLRYEQYF
TRBJ2-3,-,-,TRBV6-1,TGTGCCAGCAGCCAATCCTCTAAGGATACGCAGTATTTT,CASSQSSKDTQYF
TRBJ2-7,-,TRBD2,TRBV14,TGTGCCAGCAGCCAAGGAGCGGGAGGGCCGGAGACCTACGAGCAGTACTTC,CASSQGAGGPETYEQYF
TRBJ1-1,-,TRBD1,TRBV5-1,TGCGCCAGCAGCCTTGGGACAGGGGCTCTAAACACTGAAGCTTTCTTT,CASSLGTGALNTEAFF
TRBJ1-1,-,-,TRBV30,TGTGCCTGGAGTGTTGTCTGGAACACTGAAGCTTTCTTT,CAWSVVWNTEAFF
TRBJ1-5,-,-,TRBV6-5,TGTGCCAGCAGTTACTCGCCGGGAGGGGGGCCCCAGCATTTT,CASSYSPGGGPQHF
TRBJ1-1,-,TRBD1,TRBV9,TGTGCCAGCAGCGGACGACAGGGCGTGAACACTGAAGCTTTCTTT,CASSGRQGVNTEAFF
TRBJ1-1,-,-,TRBV19,TGTGCCAGTAGGCCTTCCCCAGGTATAGGCACTGAAGCTTTCTTT,CASRPSPGIGTEAFF
TRBJ2-2,-,-,TRBV7-8,TGTGCCAGCAGCTTTGCGCTAGCAACCGGGGAGCTGTTTTTT,CASSFALATGELFF
TRBJ2-3,-,-,TRBV7-6,TGTGCCAGCAGACAACCGGGCTCTGGACAAGATACGCAGTATTTT,CASRQPGSGQDTQYF
TRBJ2-7,-,-,TRBV21-1,TGTGCCAGCAGCAAAGCGCTGGTTAGCGGGAGCCACTACGAGCAGTACTTC,CASSKALVSGSHYEQYF
TRBJ1-5,-,-,TRBV19,TGTGCCAGTAGTCAGGGGTATCAGCCCCAGCATTTT,CASSQGYQPQHF
TRBJ2-7,few,TRBD1,TRBV6-6,TGTGCCAGCAGTTACCGGGACAGGGAGTACGAGCAGTACTTC,CASSYRDREYEQYF
TRBJ2-1,-,TRBD2,TRBV4-1,TGCGCCAGCAGCCAAGATATCACTAGCGGGAGTCTTGGGCAGTTCTTC,CASSQDITSGSLGQFF
TRBJ1-2,once,TRBD1,TRBV5-7,TGTGCCAGCAGCTTCCGGGACAGGGGGCCTGGCTACACCTTC,CASSFRDRGPGYTF